This passage covers 20 T cell receptor beta chains from one sample sequenced in a study of OX40 agonist ivuxolimab in advanced cancers. Sequencing used immunoSEQ multiplex PCR; TCRdb keeps in-frame clones, though not all of them. The table records 70,000 to 85,000 clones, 94% of them present only once. The input for sequencing was CD4+ or CD8+ T cells sorted from blood, taken in a trial of the OX40 agonist ivuxolimab. The source is an adult with an advanced solid tumor such as melanoma, head and neck, liver or kidney cancer.

The CDR3 region is CASSGSGNTIYF. The DNA for the CDR3 is TGTGCCAGCAGCGGATCTGGAAACACCATATATTTT. The chain couples TRBV7-2 to TRBJ1-3, with D hard to call. With 5 bases removed from V and 1 base from J, the gap between germline ends came to 3 bases. The V gene's germline CDR1 is SGHTA and CDR2 FQGNSA. CDR3 length equals 12 residues.

The chain carries TRBV9 and TRBJ2-1; D remains ambiguous. The germline CDR1 and CDR2 sequences are SGDLS and YYNGEE. V shed 1 base and J shed 8 bases, with 16 bases lying between them. The CDR3 totals 15 residues. CDR3 bases: TGTGCCAGCAGCGTAACGTGGGAATCTCCTCATGAGCAGTTCTTC. Translated: CASSVTWESPHEQFF.

This clone was detected only once. V usage is TRBV28 and J usage is TRBJ2-7; tentatively, D is TRBD1 or TRBD2 (5 bases each). This CDR3 contains 18 residues. Trimming took off 2 bases at V and 1 base at J, with 21 bases between the two ends. Looked up from germline, CDR1 is MDHEN and CDR2 is SYDVKM. The CDR3 region has the DNA TGTGCCAGCAGTTTACCCTATCTAGACAGTAGAGGGTCCTACGAGCAGTACTTC. Its protein is CASSLPYLDSRGSYEQYF.

This clone was counted once. The V and J genes are TRBV5-6 and TRBJ2-5, with 8 bases aligning to TRBD2. Gene TRBJ2-7 matches the end of the DNA better, so the J call may be wrong. The CDR3 loop spans 14 amino acids. From germline, CDR1 is SGHDT and CDR2 YYEEEE. In DNA form, the CDR3 reads TGTGCCAGCAGCTTCAGGACTAGCATCTACGAGCAGTACTTC. Encoded protein: CASSFRTSIYEQYF.

This chain connects TRBV2 to TRBJ2-7; 9 bases line up with TRBD1. Germline CDR1 and CDR2: SNHLY and FYNNEI. The CDR3 runs 13 residues. With 6 bases clipped from V and 3 bases from J, the junction kept 3 bases outside the gene matches. CDR3 amino acids: CASRWTGVYEQYF. For the CDR3, the DNA is TGTGCCAGCAGATGGACAGGGGTCTACGAGCAGTACTTC.

The CDR3 bases are TGTGCTAGTGGTGCCCCGGGGGCCACCAGGACCGGGGAGCTGTTTTTT. Protein sequence: CASGAPGATRTGELFF. This rearrangement joins TRBV12-5 to TRBJ2-2; D may be TRBD1 or TRBD2 (6 bases each). The V gene lost 5 bases and the J gene lost 5 bases, with 18 bases spanning the gap. Per germline, CDR1 LGHNT and CDR2 FRNRAP. The CDR3 loop spans 16 amino acids.

The V call is TRBV7-9, the J call TRBJ2-7, with TRBD1 matching over 7 bases. Per the germline V gene, CDR1 is SEHNR and CDR2 is FQNEAQ (reference sequence). Trimming cost V 8 bases and J 2 bases; bases outside gene matches: 3. The CDR3 spans 12 residues. CDR3 bases: TGTGCCAGCTTTGGGACAGCCTACGAGCAGTACTTC. Residues: CASFGTAYEQYF.

In its sample, this clone was seen once. The V call is TRBV27, the J call TRBJ2-5; 9 bases agree with TRBD2. The DNA matches TRBJ2-7 better at its end, which makes the J call doubtful. Germline CDR1 is MNHEY and CDR2 is SMNVEV (reference sequence). CDR3 length: 16 residues. The CDR3: CASSLSVLAGTYEQYF. Here the CDR3 DNA reads TGTGCCAGCAGTTTATCAGTACTAGCGGGCACCTACGAGCAGTACTTC.

CDR3 coding DNA: TGCGCCAGCAGCCAAGTAGGACCGTCCTACGAGCAGTACTTC. Translating gives CASSQVGPSYEQYF. This chain links TRBV4-1 with TRBJ2-7, with D hard to call. Trimming pared 1 base from V and 1 base from J, leaving 8 bases between. CDR1 is MGHRA and CDR2 is YSYEKL in the germline V gene. This CDR3 is built from 14 residues.

The chain has TRBV14 and TRBJ2-1; 8 bases are a match to TRBD2. The length of the CDR3 is 19 residues. Per the germline V gene, CDR1 is SGHDN and CDR2 is FVKESK. J gave up 0 bases and V 1 base, and 11 bases lay outside the gene matches. Written as DNA, the CDR3 is TGTGCCAGCAGCCAAGCGGCGACTAGCGATATAAGCTCCTACAATGAGCAGTTCTTC. Its translation: CASSQAATSDISSYNEQFF.

The chain uses TRBV28 and TRBJ2-1; the match to TRBD1 covers 9 bases. The germline gives CDR1 MDHEN, CDR2 SYDVKM. This CDR3 spans 18 amino acids. Losses at the gene ends were 2 bases for V and 0 bases for J; bases not matched to a gene: 8. The CDR3 region has the DNA TGTGCCAGCAGTTTAACAGGGGGCCTTAGGAGCTCCTACAATGAGCAGTTCTTC. As protein: CASSLTGGLRSSYNEQFF.

V and J are TRBV25-1 and TRBJ2-1; D unresolved. Trimming left V 0 bases short and J 7 bases short, with 7 bases between. The CDR3 is 13 amino acids. CDR1 and CDR2 from the germline V gene are MGHDK and SYGVNS. For the CDR3, the DNA is TGTGCCAGCAGTGAATACGTTGGGAATGAGCAGTTCTTC. Translating gives CASSEYVGNEQFF.

The chain recombines TRBV7-8 with TRBJ2-3; 13 nucleotides agree with TRBD2. V shed 6 bases, J shed 6 bases, and the junction held 12 bases outside the gene matches. This CDR3 is built from 17 residues. The germline V gene has CDR1 SGHVS and CDR2 FQNEAQ. In DNA, the CDR3 is TGTGCCAGCAGTGGACTAGCGGGAGAGGGGTATTGGGATACGCAGTATTTT. It encodes CASSGLAGEGYWDTQYF.

CDR3 sequence reads: CASSKVVPGLAGVSGANVLTF. CDR3 DNA sequence: TGTGCCAGTAGTAAGGTGGTACCGGGACTAGCGGGAGTTTCTGGGGCCAACGTCCTGACTTTC. The J gene is TRBJ2-6, the V gene TRBV19; 14 bases agree with TRBD2. The V and J ends lost 4 bases and 1 base, in that order; junction bases with no gene match: 12. The CDR3 runs to 21 residues. Germline assignment: CDR1 LNHDA and CDR2 SQIVND (reference sequence).

For this clone: One end of the junction varies from germline; a read error may be responsible. V gene TRBV7-7 combines with J gene TRBJ2-5, with D maybe TRBD2 (5 bases). CDR1 and CDR2 from the germline V gene are SSHAT and FNYEAQ (reference sequence). This CDR3 has 15 amino acids. CDR3 in amino acids: CASSLYTGSSGTQYF. CDR3 nucleotides: TGTGCTAGCAGCTTATATACGGGGTCGAGTGGGACCCAGTACTTC.

This rearrangement joins TRBV2 to TRBJ1-1; tentative D call: TRBD1 (6 bases). Per the germline V gene, CDR1 is SNHLY and CDR2 is FYNNEI. CDR3 length equals 13 residues. V was shortened by 9 bases and J by 5 bases, with 16 bases between the two germline ends. The CDR3 is CAREEPQGTEAFF. The DNA of the CDR3 is TGTGCCAGAGAGGAACCGCAGGGGACTGAAGCTTTCTTT.

The chain carries TRBV12-5 and TRBJ2-1; 11 bases fit TRBD2. The CDR3 spans 13 residues. Germline lookup yields CDR1 LGHNT and CDR2 FRNRAP. J lost 9 bases, V lost 5 bases, and 3 bases had no gene match. The CDR3 protein is CASGPGLAGEQFF. The CDR3 DNA reads TGTGCTAGTGGTCCCGGACTAGCGGGTGAGCAGTTCTTC.

The gene calls are TRBV29-1 and TRBJ2-2; D may be TRBD1 (5 bases). CDR1 is SQVTM and CDR2 is ANQGSEA in the germline V gene. Trimming cost V 4 bases and J 0 bases, with 6 bases left between them. There are 13 residues in the CDR3. CDR3 sequence (DNA): TGCAGCGTTGGCAGGGCGAACACCGGGGAGCTGTTTTTT. It yields the protein CSVGRANTGELFF.

The V call is TRBV27, the J call TRBJ2-1; possible D gene TRBD2, 6 bases. Germline V gives CDR1 MNHEY, CDR2 SMNVEV (reference sequence). There are 15 residues in the CDR3. V dropped 6 bases and J dropped 6 bases, with 18 bases sitting between them. The CDR3 is CASSRGATGFNEQFF. CDR3 coding DNA: TGTGCCAGCAGCCGCGGGGCCACGGGGTTCAATGAGCAGTTCTTC.

The chain links TRBV4-1 to TRBJ2-4, with D possibly matching TRBD2 (6 bases). The CDR3 sequence is 15 residues long. Germline V CDR1 and CDR2: MGHRA, YSYEKL. Trimming took 1 base from V and 5 from J, leaving 12 bases between them. The CDR3 nucleotides read TGCGCCAGCAGCCAAGGCGGGGCGCCCCAAAACATTCAGTACTTC. Its translation is CASSQGGAPQNIQYF.